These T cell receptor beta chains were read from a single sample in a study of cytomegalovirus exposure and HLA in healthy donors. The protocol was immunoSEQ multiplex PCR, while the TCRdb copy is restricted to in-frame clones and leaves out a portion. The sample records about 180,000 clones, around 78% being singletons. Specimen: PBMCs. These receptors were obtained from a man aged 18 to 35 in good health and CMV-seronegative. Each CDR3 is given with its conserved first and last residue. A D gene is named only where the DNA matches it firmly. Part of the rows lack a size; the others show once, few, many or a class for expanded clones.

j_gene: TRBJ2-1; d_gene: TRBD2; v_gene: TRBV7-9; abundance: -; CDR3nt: TGTGCCAGCAGCTCGTCCCTAGCGGGGCGACTCTACAATGAGCAGTTCTTC; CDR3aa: CASSSSLAGRLYNEQFF
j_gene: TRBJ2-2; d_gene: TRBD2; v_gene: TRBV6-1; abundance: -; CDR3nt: TGTGCCAGTGCTGGGACTATAGGGGCCGGGGAGCTGTTTTTT; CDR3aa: CASAGTIGAGELFF
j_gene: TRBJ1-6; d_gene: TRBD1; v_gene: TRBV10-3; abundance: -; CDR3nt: TGTGCCATCAGTGAAGAGGGTGCAGGGGGTTATAATTCACCCCTCCACTTT; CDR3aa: CAISEEGAGGYNSPLHF
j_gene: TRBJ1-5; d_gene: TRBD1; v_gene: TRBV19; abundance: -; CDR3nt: TGTGCCAGCACGTTCCAGGGGGCGATTGATCCCCAGCATTTT; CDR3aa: CASTFQGAIDPQHF
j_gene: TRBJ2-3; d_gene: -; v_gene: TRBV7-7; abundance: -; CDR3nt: TGTGCTAGCAGCTTATCCCTAGAGCATACGCAGTATTTT; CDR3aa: CASSLSLEHTQYF
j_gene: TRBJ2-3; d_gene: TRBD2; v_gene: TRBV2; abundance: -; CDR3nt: TGTGCCAGCAGACGACTAGCGGGGGGTTCTAGCACAGATACGCAGTATTTT; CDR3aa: CASRRLAGGSSTDTQYF
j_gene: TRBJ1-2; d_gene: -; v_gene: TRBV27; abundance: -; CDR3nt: TGTGCCAGCAGTTCCCCCCGGGAATTGGGCGGCTACACCTTC; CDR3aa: CASSSPRELGGYTF
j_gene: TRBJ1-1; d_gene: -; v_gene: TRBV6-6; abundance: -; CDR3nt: TGTGCCAGCAGGGGGACAACCGGCACTGAAGCTTTCTTT; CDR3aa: CASRGTTGTEAFF
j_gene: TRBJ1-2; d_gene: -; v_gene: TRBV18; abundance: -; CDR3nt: TGTGCCAGCTCACCTAGGCAGGGGAGAAAAGGCTACACCTTC; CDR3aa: CASSPRQGRKGYTF
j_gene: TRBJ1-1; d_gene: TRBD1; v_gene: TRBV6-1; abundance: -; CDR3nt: TGTGCCAGCAGTGAACCTAGGACAGGGGGCACTGAAGCTTTCTTT; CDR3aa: CASSEPRTGGTEAFF
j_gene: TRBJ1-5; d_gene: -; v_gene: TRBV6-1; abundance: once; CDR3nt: TGTGCCAGCAGTGAAGGCAGTAATCAGCCCCAGCATTTT; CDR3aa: CASSEGSNQPQHF
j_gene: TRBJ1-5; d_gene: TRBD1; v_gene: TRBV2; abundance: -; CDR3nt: TGTGCCAGCAGGGGGGACAGGGGGCCTCTTCAGCCCCAGCATTTT; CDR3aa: CASRGDRGPLQPQHF
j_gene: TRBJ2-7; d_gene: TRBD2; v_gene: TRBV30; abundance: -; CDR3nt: TGTGCCTGGAGCATAGGTCTAGCGGGAGGCCGAGCCTACGAGCAGTACTTC; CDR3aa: CAWSIGLAGGRAYEQYF
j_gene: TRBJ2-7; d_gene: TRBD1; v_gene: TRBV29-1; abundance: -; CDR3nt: TGCAGCGTTGAAGGATCCCCTGGCGTCTTGCGGGACAGGTACTCCTACGAGCAGTACTTC; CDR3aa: CSVEGSPGVLRDRYSYEQYF
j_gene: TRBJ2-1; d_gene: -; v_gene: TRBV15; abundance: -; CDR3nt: TGTGCCACCAGCAGAGATATTAGCTACAATGAGCAGTTCTTC; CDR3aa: CATSRDISYNEQFF
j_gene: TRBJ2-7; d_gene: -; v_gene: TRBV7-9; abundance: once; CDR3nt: TGTGCCAGCAGCCTAAGCTCCTACGAGCAGTACTTC; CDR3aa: CASSLSSYEQYF
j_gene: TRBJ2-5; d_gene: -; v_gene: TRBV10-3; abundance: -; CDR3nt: TGTGCCATCAGCCACCCCGGGGTGGGTAGTCTGGAGACCCAGTACTTC; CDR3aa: CAISHPGVGSLETQYF
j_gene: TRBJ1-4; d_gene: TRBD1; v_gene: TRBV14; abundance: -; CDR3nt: TGTGCCAGCAGCCACCGGACAGGGGTGGAAAAACTGTTTTTT; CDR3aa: CASSHRTGVEKLFF
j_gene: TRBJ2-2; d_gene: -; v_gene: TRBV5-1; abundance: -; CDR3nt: TGCGCCAGCAGTTCGGGGTGGGGTATGCGCGCCGGGGAGCTGTTTTTT; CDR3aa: CASSSGWGMRAGELFF
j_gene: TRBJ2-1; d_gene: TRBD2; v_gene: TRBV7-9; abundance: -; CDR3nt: TGTGCCAGCAGCTTATCCCGACTAGCGGGGGATCACAATGAGCAGTTCTTC; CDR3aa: CASSLSRLAGDHNEQFF